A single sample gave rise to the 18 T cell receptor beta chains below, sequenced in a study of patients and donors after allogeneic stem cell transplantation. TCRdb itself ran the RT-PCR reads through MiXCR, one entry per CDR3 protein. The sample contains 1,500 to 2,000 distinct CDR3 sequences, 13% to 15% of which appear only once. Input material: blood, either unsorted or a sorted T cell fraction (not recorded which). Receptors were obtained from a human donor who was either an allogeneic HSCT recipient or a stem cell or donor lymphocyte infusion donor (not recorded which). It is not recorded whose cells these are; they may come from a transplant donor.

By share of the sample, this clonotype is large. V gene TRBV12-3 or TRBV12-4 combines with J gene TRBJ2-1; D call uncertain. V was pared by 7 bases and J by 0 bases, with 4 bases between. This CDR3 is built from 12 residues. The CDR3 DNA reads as TGTGCCAGCACTCCCTCCTACAATGAGCAGTTCTTC. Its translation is CASTPSYNEQFF.

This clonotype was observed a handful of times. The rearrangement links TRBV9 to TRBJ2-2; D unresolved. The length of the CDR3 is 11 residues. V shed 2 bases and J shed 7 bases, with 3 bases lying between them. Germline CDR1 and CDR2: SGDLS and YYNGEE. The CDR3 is CASSVGGELFF. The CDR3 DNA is TGTGCCAGCAGCGTGGGCGGGGAGCTGTTTTTT.

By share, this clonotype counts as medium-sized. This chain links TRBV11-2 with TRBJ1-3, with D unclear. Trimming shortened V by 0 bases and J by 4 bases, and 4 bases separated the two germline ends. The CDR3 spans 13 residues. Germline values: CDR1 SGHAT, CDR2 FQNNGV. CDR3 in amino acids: CASSLEPGNTIYF. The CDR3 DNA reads TGTGCCAGCAGCTTAGAGCCAGGAAACACCATATATTTT.

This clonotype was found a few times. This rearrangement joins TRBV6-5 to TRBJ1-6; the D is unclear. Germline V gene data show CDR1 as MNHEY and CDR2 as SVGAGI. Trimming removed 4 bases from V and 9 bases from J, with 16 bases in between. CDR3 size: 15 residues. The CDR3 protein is CASSSRNSGGSPLHF. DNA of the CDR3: TGTGCCAGCAGTTCCAGGAACAGTGGTGGTTCACCCCTCCACTTT.

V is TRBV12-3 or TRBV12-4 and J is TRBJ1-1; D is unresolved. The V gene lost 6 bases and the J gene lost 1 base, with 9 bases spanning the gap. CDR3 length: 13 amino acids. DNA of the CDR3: TGTGCCAGCAGCTCCACAAGGAACACTGAAGCTTTCTTT. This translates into CASSSTRNTEAFF.

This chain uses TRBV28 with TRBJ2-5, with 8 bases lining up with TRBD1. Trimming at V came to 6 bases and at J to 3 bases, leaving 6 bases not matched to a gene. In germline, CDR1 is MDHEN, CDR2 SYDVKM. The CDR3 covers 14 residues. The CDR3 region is CASSRGQGKETQYF. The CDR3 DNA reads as TGTGCCAGCAGCAGAGGACAGGGCAAAGAGACCCAGTACTTC.

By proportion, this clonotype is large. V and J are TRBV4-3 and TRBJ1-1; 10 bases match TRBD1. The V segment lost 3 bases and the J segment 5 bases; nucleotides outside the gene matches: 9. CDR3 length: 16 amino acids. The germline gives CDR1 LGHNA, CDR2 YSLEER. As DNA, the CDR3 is TGCGCCAGCAGCCAGACTGCCGGACAGGGGGGGACTGAAGCTTTCTTT. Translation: CASSQTAGQGGTEAFF.

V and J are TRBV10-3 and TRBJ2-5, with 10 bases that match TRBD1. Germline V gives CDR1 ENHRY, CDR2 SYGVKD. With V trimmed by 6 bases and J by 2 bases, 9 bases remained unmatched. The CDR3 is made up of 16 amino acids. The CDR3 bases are TGTGCCATCAGCCGGGACAGGGGTGGTCAGCAAGAGACCCAGTACTTC. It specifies CAISRDRGGQQETQYF.

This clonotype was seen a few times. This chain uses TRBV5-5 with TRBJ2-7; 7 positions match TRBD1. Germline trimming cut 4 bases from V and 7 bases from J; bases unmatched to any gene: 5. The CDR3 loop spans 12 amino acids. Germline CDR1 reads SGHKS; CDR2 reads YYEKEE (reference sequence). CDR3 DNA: TGTGCCAGCAGCCAGGGGGACCGGGAGCAGTACTTC. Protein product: CASSQGDREQYF.

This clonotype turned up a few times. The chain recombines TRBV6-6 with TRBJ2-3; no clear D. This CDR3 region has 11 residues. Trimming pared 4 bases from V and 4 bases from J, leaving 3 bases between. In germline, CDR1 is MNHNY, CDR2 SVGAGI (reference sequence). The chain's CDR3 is CASSLSDTQYF. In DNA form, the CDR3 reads TGTGCCAGCAGTTTATCAGATACGCAGTATTTT.

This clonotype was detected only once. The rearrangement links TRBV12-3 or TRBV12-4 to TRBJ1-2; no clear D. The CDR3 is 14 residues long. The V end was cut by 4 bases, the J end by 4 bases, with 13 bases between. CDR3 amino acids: CASSSSGLIYGYTF. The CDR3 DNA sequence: TGTGCCAGCAGTTCTTCCGGTCTTATCTATGGCTACACCTTC.

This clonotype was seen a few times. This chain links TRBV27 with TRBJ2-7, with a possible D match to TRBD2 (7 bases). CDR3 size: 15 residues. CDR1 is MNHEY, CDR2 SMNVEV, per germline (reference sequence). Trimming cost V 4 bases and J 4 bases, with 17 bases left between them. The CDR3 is CASSSPPGGLYEQYF. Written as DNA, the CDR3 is TGTGCCAGCAGTTCCCCTCCCGGGGGGCTGTACGAGCAGTACTTC.

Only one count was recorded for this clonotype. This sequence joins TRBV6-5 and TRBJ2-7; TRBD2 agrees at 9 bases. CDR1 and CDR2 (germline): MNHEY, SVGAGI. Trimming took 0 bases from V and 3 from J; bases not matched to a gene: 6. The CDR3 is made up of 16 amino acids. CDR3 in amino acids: CASSYSPGRGGYEQYF. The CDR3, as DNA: TGTGCCAGCAGTTACTCGCCGGGGCGGGGGGGCTACGAGCAGTACTTC.

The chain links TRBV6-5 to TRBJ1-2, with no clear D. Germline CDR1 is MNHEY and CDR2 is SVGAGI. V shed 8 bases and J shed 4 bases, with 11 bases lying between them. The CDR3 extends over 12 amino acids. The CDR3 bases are TGTGCCAGCTCCTTACGGGGCTATGGCTACACCTTC. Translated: CASSLRGYGYTF.

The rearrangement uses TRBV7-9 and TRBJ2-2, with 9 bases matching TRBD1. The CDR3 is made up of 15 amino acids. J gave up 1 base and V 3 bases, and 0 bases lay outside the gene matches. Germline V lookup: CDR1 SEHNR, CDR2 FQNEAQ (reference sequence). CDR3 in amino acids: CASSLGQGNTGELFF. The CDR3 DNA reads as TGTGCCAGCAGCTTGGGACAGGGGAACACCGGGGAGCTGTTTTTT.

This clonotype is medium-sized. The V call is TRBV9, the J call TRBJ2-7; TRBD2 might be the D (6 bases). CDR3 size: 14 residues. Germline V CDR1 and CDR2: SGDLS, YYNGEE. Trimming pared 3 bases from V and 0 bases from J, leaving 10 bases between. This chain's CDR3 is CASSAGVSSYEQYF. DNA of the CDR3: TGTGCCAGCAGCGCGGGGGTTAGCTCCTACGAGCAGTACTTC. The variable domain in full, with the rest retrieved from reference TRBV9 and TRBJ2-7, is DSGVTQTPKHLITATGQRVTLRCSPRSGDLSVYWYQQSLDQGLQFLIQYYNGEERAKGNILERFSAQQFPDLHSELNLSSLELGDSALYFCASSAGVSSYEQYFGPGTRLTVT.

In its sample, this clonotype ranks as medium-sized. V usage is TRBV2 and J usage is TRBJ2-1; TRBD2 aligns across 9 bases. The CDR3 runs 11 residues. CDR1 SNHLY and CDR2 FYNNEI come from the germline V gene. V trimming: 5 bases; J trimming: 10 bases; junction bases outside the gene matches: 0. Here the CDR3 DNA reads TGTGCCAGCAGTCTAGCGGGGGAGCAGTTCTTC. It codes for CASSLAGEQFF.

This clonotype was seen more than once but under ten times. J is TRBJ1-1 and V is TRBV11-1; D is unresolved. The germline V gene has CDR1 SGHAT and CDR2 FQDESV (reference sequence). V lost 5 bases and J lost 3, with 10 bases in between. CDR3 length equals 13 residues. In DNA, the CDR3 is TGTGCCAGCAGCGCCAGGCAATACACTGAAGCTTTCTTT. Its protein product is CASSARQYTEAFF.